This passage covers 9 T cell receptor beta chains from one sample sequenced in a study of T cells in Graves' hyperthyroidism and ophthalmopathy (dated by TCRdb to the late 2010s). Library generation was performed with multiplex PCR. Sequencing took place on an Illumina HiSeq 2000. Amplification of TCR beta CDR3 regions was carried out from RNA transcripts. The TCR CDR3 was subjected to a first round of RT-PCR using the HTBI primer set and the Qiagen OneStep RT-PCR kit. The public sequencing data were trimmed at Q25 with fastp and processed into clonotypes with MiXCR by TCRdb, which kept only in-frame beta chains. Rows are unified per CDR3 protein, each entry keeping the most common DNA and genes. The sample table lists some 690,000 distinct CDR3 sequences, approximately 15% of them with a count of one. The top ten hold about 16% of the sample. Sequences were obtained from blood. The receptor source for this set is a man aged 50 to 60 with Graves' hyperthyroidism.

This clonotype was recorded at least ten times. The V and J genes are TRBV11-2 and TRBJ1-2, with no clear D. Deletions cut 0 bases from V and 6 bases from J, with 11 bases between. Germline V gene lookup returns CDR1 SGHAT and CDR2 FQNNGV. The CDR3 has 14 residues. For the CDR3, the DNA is TGTGCCAGCAGCTTAGAAGGTATACTCGATGGCTACACCTTC. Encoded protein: CASSLEGILDGYTF.

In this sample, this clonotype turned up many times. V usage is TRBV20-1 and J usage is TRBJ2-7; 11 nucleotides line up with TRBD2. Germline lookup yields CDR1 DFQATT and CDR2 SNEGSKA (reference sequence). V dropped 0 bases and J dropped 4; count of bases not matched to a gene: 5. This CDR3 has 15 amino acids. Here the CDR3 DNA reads TGCAGTGCTAGAGATCCCTCTAGCGGGAGGTACGAGCAGTACTTC. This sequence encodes CSARDPSSGRYEQYF.

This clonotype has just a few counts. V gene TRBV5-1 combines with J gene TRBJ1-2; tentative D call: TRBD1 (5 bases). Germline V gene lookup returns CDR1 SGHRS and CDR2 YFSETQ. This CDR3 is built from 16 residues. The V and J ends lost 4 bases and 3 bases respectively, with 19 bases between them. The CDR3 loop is CASSRGGAIEDYGYTF. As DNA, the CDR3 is TGCGCCAGCAGCCGGGGAGGGGCGATCGAGGACTATGGCTACACCTTC.

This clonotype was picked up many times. The CDR3 bases are TGTGCCAGTAGTATGACCGGAGGAGATGAAGCTTTCTTT. Its translation is CASSMTGGDEAFF. The chain is built from TRBV19 and TRBJ1-1; D remains unclear. Germline CDR1 and CDR2: LNHDA and SQIVND (reference sequence). The V gene lost 3 bases and the J gene lost 7 bases, with 12 bases spanning the gap. The CDR3 is 13 amino acids.

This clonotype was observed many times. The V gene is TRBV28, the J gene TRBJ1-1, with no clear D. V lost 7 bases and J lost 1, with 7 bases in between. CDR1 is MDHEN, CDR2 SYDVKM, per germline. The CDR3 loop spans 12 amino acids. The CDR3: CASTYSNTEAFF. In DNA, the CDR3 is TGTGCCAGCACCTACTCGAACACTGAAGCTTTCTTT.

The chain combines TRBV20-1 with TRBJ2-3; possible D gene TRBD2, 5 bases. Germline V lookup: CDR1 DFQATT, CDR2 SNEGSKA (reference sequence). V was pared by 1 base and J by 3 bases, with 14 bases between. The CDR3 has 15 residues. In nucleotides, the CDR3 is TGCAGTGCTAGAGCTTACGGGATCCGAACAGATACGCAGTATTTT. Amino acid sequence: CSARAYGIRTDTQYF.

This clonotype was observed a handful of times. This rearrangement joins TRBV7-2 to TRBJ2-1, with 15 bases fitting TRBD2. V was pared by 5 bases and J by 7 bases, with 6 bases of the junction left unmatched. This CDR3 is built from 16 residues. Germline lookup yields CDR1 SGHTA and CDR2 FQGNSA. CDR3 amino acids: CASSPGLAGGANEQFF. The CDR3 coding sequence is TGTGCCAGCAGCCCGGGACTAGCGGGAGGAGCAAATGAGCAGTTCTTC.

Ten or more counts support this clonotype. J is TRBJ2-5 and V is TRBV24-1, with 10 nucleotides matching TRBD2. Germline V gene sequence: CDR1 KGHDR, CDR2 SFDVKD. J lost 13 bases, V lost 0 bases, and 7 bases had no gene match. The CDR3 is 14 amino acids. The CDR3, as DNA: TGTGCCACCAGTGATTTGCTGGCTAGCGGGAGACTGTACTTC. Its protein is CATSDLLASGRLYF.

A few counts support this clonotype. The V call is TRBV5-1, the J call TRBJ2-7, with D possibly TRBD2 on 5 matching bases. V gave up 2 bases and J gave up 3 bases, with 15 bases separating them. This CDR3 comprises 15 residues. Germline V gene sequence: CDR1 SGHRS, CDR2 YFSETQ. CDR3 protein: CASSFPERTYYEQYF. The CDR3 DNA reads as TGCGCCAGCAGCTTTCCCGAGCGGACGTACTACGAGCAGTACTTC.